This TCR beta chain was identified in a study of blood T cell repertoires in COVID-19. Study as a whole: There were acute and convalescent COVID-19 samples, and they came from the United States, Italy and Spain. The cDNA or gDNA used as material had been derived from T cells, B-cell-depleted T cells, or PBMCs.

The CDR3 has 10 residues. The germline V gene has CDR1 DFQATT and CDR2 SNEGSKA (reference sequence). The V end was cut by 7 bases, the J end by 7 bases, with 8 bases between. Measured with immunoSEQ multiplex PCR; TCRdb has only the in-frame clones, and not every one. Found here are over 400,000 clones, 80% to 90% of them singletons; the top ten hold approximately 2.9%. The chain recombines TRBV20-1 with TRBJ1-3; D ambiguous. The sample was peripheral blood. This receptor was obtained from a human donor in a cohort sampled during active COVID-19. CDR3 in DNA: TGCAGTGTCGCCGGGAACACCATATATTTT. Its protein product is CSVAGNTIYF.